This T cell receptor beta chain was observed in a study of OX40 agonist ivuxolimab in advanced cancers. On this clone itself: Antigen unknown.

Study outcomes and limitations: Within 6 weeks, CD4+ and CD8+ blood T cells expanded clonally at 0.1 to 3.0 mg/kg. Expanded peripheral T-cell antigen specificity went undetermined. Compared with others, partial responders at 0.1-3.0 mg/kg displayed clonal expansion among the lowest.

This CDR3 is built from 15 residues. Trimming stripped 3 bases from V and 1 base from J, with 10 bases between. The V gene's germline CDR1 is ENHRY and CDR2 SYGVKD. Here immunoSEQ multiplex PCR was the method, and the copy in TCRdb shows in-frame clones only, minus some. The table includes some 81,000 clones, 80% to 90% detected once. This sequence joins TRBV10-3 and TRBJ2-1; tentative D call: TRBD2 (6 bases). The receptor comes from an adult with an advanced solid tumor such as melanoma, head and neck, liver or kidney cancer. Sequencing was performed on CD4+ or CD8+ T cells sorted from blood, taken in a trial of the OX40 agonist ivuxolimab. In DNA, the CDR3 is TGTGCCATCAGTGAATCGGGGGAGTCCTACAATGAGCAGTTCTTC. Its translation is CAISESGESYNEQFF.